These 29 T cell receptor beta chains share one sample of origin, sequenced in a study of CD8+ T cells in alopecia areata. Extracted from the samples, RNA was reverse transcribed into cDNA to serve as the sequencing template. Only in-frame clones appear in the TCRdb table, and some are missing; sequencing was by immunoSEQ multiplex PCR. This table holds 200,000 to 250,000 clones, 64% found once. Treatment in this sample: oral pan-JAK inhibitor, 5-10 mg twice daily. Source: CD4+ T cells sorted from blood, taken at week 4, from a patient treated with tofacitinib. The receptors were sampled from a human donor with alopecia areata.

The rearrangement joins TRBV7-9 to TRBJ2-1; 7 positions agree with TRBD2. V was pared by 5 bases and J by 2 bases, with 6 bases of the junction left unmatched. The CDR3 is made up of 15 amino acids. From germline, CDR1 is SEHNR and CDR2 FQNEAQ (reference sequence). The CDR3 loop reads CASSPPGGPYNEQFF. CDR3 bases: TGTGCCAGCAGCCCGCCGGGGGGTCCCTACAATGAGCAGTTCTTC.

The chain combines TRBV29-1 with TRBJ1-5; 8 bases are a match to TRBD1. V lost 7 bases and J lost 6; bases outside the gene matches: 5. Germline-derived CDR1 and CDR2 are SQVTM and ANQGSEA. The CDR3 sequence is 12 residues long. The CDR3 sequence: CSARQGTQPQHF. The CDR3 DNA reads TGCAGCGCACGACAGGGGACTCAGCCCCAGCATTTT. Complete variable domain (other parts from reference TRBV29-1 and TRBJ1-5): SAVISQKPSRDICQRGTSLTIQCQVDSQVTMMFWYRQQPGQSLTLIATANQGSEATYESGFVIDKFPISRPNLTFSTLTVSNMSPEDSSIYLCSARQGTQPQHFGDGTRLSIL.

The V call is TRBV6-5, the J call TRBJ1-1; D gene unclear. Trimming removed 0 bases at V and 0 bases at J, with 5 bases between. The CDR3 sequence is 14 residues long. The germline V gene has CDR1 MNHEY and CDR2 SVGAGI. The DNA for the CDR3 is TGTGCCAGCAGTTACTCCCTCATGAACACTGAAGCTTTCTTT. It translates to CASSYSLMNTEAFF.

The chain joins TRBV6-5 to TRBJ2-7, with no clear D. Germline assignment: CDR1 MNHEY and CDR2 SVGAGI. CDR3 length: 14 amino acids. Between the trimmed V and J ends, which lost 8 bases and 9 bases, there was a span of 23 bases. This CDR3 reads CASRLGQQSTRQYF. CDR3 bases: TGTGCCAGCCGCTTAGGGCAGCAAAGTACGAGGCAGTACTTC.

This chain connects TRBV30 to TRBJ1-6; D is unresolved. V dropped 0 bases and J dropped 10 bases, with 10 bases sitting between them. CDR1 is GTSNPN and CDR2 is SVGIG in the germline V gene (reference sequence). The CDR3 totals 13 residues. Here the CDR3 DNA reads TGTGCCTGGAGTGTACTACTGGAGTCACCCCTCCACTTT. It translates to CAWSVLLESPLHF.

This clone showed up just a few times. DNA for the CDR3: TGTGCCAGCAGTTATCCTCTAGCGGGGGGGGTTTACGAGCAGTACTTC. It yields the protein CASSYPLAGGVYEQYF. The chain combines TRBV6-9 with TRBJ2-7, with 12 bases lining up with TRBD2. V gave up 2 bases and J gave up 4 bases; unmatched junction bases: 6. There are 16 residues in the CDR3. CDR1 and CDR2 from the germline V gene are MNHGY and SVAAGI.

The chain carries TRBV29-1 and TRBJ1-1, with a possible D match to TRBD1 (5 bases). The CDR3 has 13 residues. The germline V gene encodes CDR1 SQVTM and CDR2 ANQGSEA. V lost 7 bases and J 4 bases, leaving 16 bases between the germline ends. Here the CDR3 DNA reads TGCAGCGCGGAGACAGTGCTCTCCACTGAAGCTTTCTTT. It codes for CSAETVLSTEAFF.

CDR3 coding DNA: TGTGCCAGCAGCTTAGCGGGCGGCTCGACCTACGAGCAGTACTTC. Encoded protein: CASSLAGGSTYEQYF. This chain connects TRBV7-9 to TRBJ2-7; D gene uncertain. V lost 0 bases and J 2 bases, leaving 11 bases between the germline ends. This CDR3 has 15 residues. In germline, CDR1 is SEHNR, CDR2 FQNEAQ (reference sequence).

In its sample, this clone was seen once. V usage is TRBV23-1 and J usage is TRBJ2-2, with D tentatively TRBD2 (6 bases). TRBV23-1 is labeled an ORF, and its function is uncertain. Between the trimmed V and J ends, which lost 0 bases and 0 bases, there was a span of 8 bases. The CDR3 spans 16 residues. The CDR3 nucleotides are TGCGCCAGCAGTCAATCGGGAGGTCCGAACACCGGGGAGCTGTTTTTT. As protein: CASSQSGGPNTGELFF.

This clone has only a few counts. This chain uses TRBV4-3 with TRBJ2-7; D not resolved. The CDR3 has 15 amino acids. Germline V gene lookup returns CDR1 LGHNA and CDR2 YSLEER. The germline V and J ends were trimmed by 0 bases and 7 bases, with 16 bases remaining between them. The CDR3 loop is CASSQDPVNPREQYF. CDR3 in DNA: TGCGCCAGCAGCCAAGACCCAGTCAACCCGAGGGAGCAGTACTTC.

In its sample, this clone was seen a few times. V usage is TRBV7-9 and J usage is TRBJ1-1, with D possibly TRBD1 on 6 matching bases. Germline V gene sequence: CDR1 SEHNR, CDR2 FQNEAQ (reference sequence). The V and J ends lost 5 bases and 1 base respectively, with 8 bases between them. CDR3 size: 13 residues. Written as DNA, the CDR3 is TGTGCCAGCAGCCAGGGACAGAACACTGAAGCTTTCTTT. It translates to CASSQGQNTEAFF.

The table lists this clone with a few counts. The V call is TRBV21-1, the J call TRBJ2-2; TRBD1 was called by the table and not checked on the DNA. TRBV21-1 is designated a pseudogene. The length of the CDR3 is 16 residues. DNA of the CDR3: TGTGCCAGCAGCAAAGTTCGAGGGGGCAGGACCGGGGAGCTGTTTTTT. Translation: CASSKVRGGRTGELFF.

The CDR3, as DNA: TGCGCCAGCAGCCAAGAGTCGGCGTACGGAGCGTCGGGGGGTTATGAGCAGTACTTC. Its protein is CASSQESAYGASGGYEQYF. This chain connects TRBV4-3 to TRBJ2-7; 7 positions agree with TRBD2. V shed 0 bases and J 7 bases; nucleotides not matched to a gene: 21. This CDR3 contains 19 residues. Germline CDR1 reads LGHNA; CDR2 reads YSLEER.

The table lists this clone with a few counts. The chain uses TRBV7-2 and TRBJ2-4, with D possibly called TRBD1 or TRBD2 (5 bases each). Deletions cut 7 bases from V and 3 bases from J, with 13 bases between. Looked up from germline, CDR1 is SGHTA and CDR2 is FQGNSA. The length of the CDR3 is 14 residues. CDR3 residues: CASTRPGGKNIQYF. The CDR3 nucleotides read TGTGCCAGCACCCGACCTGGGGGCAAAAACATTCAGTACTTC.

This clone was seen a handful of times. The chain links TRBV7-2 to TRBJ2-3; TRBD2 aligns across 7 bases. This CDR3 is 15 amino acids long. Germline V CDR1 and CDR2: SGHTA, FQGNSA. Trimming at V came to 2 bases and at J to 1 base, leaving 3 bases not matched to a gene. The CDR3 sequence: CASSLPSGGTDTQYF. DNA for the CDR3: TGTGCCAGCAGCTTACCCAGCGGGGGCACAGATACGCAGTATTTT.

V is TRBV11-2 and J is TRBJ2-1; D might be TRBD1 (5 bases). CDR1 and CDR2 from the germline V gene are SGHAT and FQNNGV. V lost 4 bases to trimming and J lost 3 bases, with 10 bases between them. This CDR3 region has 14 residues. The CDR3 sequence is CASSWGLLYNEQFF. CDR3 coding DNA: TGTGCCAGCAGCTGGGGCCTCCTCTACAATGAGCAGTTCTTC. Full variable domain (rest looked up from reference TRBV11-2 and TRBJ2-1): EAGVAQSPRYKIIEKRQSVAFWCNPISGHATLYWYQQILGQGPKLLIQFQNNGVVDDSQLPKDRFSAERLKGVDSTLKIQPAKLEDSAVYLCASSWGLLYNEQFFGPGTRLTVL.

The chain combines TRBV6-6 with TRBJ1-1; D is ambiguous. V was cut by 4 bases and J by 3 bases, with 12 bases left in between. This CDR3 has 14 amino acids. Germline values: CDR1 MNHNY, CDR2 SVGAGI (reference sequence). CDR3 loop: CASSFTTGYTEAFF. The CDR3 coding sequence is TGTGCCAGCAGTTTTACTACCGGTTACACTGAAGCTTTCTTT.

This sequence joins TRBV6-5 and TRBJ2-6; possibly TRBD1 for D (5 bases). CDR3 size: 14 residues. The V end lost 4 bases, the J end lost 4 bases, and 8 bases lay between the germline ends. Germline V gene sequence: CDR1 MNHEY, CDR2 SVGAGI. CDR3 protein: CASSSGSGANVLTF. CDR3 nucleotide sequence: TGTGCCAGCAGTTCAGGGTCCGGGGCCAACGTCCTGACTTTC.

The V gene is TRBV7-2, the J gene TRBJ2-1, with TRBD1 identical over 10 bases. There are 12 residues in the CDR3. V dropped 3 bases and J dropped 13; count of bases not matched to a gene: 3. Germline V gene sequence: CDR1 SGHTA, CDR2 FQGNSA. CDR3 coding DNA: TGTGCCAGCAGCTTGACAGGGGGCATCCAGTTCTTC. It specifies CASSLTGGIQFF.

The chain employs TRBV6-5 and TRBJ2-3; 7 positions match TRBD2. V shed 2 bases and J 6 bases; nucleotides not matched to a gene: 8. The V gene's germline CDR1 is MNHEY and CDR2 SVGAGI. The CDR3 sequence is 15 residues long. CDR3 sequence reads: CASSYGAGLWDTQYF. As DNA, the CDR3 is TGTGCCAGCAGTTACGGAGCGGGGCTCTGGGATACGCAGTATTTT.

The chain couples TRBV15 to TRBJ1-5, with 9 bases lining up with TRBD1. With V trimmed by 1 base and J by 5 bases, 6 bases remained unmatched. The V gene's germline CDR1 is LNHNV and CDR2 YYDKDF (reference sequence). This CDR3 comprises 16 residues. The CDR3 region is CATSRGTGVPHQPQHF. The DNA of the CDR3 is TGTGCCACCAGCAGAGGGACAGGGGTCCCTCATCAGCCCCAGCATTTT.

For the CDR3, the DNA is TGCAGCGTTGTATGGGGCAGGTCCCTGTTTTTT. Translating it yields CSVVWGRSLFF. The J gene is TRBJ1-4, the V gene TRBV29-1; perhaps TRBD1 as D (5 bases). Per the germline V gene, CDR1 is SQVTM and CDR2 is ANQGSEA. The CDR3 contains 11 residues. The ends were cut back, 4 bases at V and 14 bases at J, with 14 bases in the middle. Filled out from reference TRBV29-1 and TRBJ1-4, the complete variable domain reads SAVISQKPSRDICQRGTSLTIQCQVDSQVTMMFWYRQQPGQSLTLIATANQGSEATYESGFVIDKFPISRPNLTFSTLTVSNMSPEDSSIYLCSVVWGRSLFFGSGTQLSVL.

This clone was observed a few times. This chain's CDR3 is CASSQGGVQRNTQYF. The CDR3 DNA reads TGTGCCAGCAGCCAAGGGGGGGTCCAGAGGAATACGCAGTATTTT. The chain links TRBV9 to TRBJ2-3, with a possible D match to TRBD2 (7 bases). Per the germline V gene, CDR1 is SGDLS and CDR2 is YYNGEE. This CDR3 contains 15 residues. V gave up 4 bases and J gave up 7 bases, with 19 bases separating them.

This chain joins TRBV4-3 and TRBJ2-2; TRBD2 matches at 7 bases. The ends lost 2 bases at V and 1 base at J; junction bases unmatched: 4. Germline V gives CDR1 LGHNA, CDR2 YSLEER. The CDR3 spans 16 residues. CDR3 DNA sequence: TGCGCCAGCAGCCAACCTAGCGGCGTGAACACCGGGGAGCTGTTTTTT. This encodes CASSQPSGVNTGELFF.

The chain recombines TRBV30 with TRBJ1-1; D may be TRBD1 (6 bases). The V end lost 3 bases, the J end lost 5 bases, and 13 bases lay between the germline ends. The length of the CDR3 is 13 residues. The germline V gene has CDR1 GTSNPN and CDR2 SVGIG (reference sequence). As DNA, the CDR3 is TGTGCCTGGAGCCTGGACAGAACTACTGAAGCTTTCTTT. It translates to CAWSLDRTTEAFF.

The chain couples TRBV29-1 to TRBJ1-1; 10 nucleotides match TRBD1. CDR1 and CDR2 from the germline V gene are SQVTM and ANQGSEA. With 5 bases clipped from V and 2 bases from J, the junction kept 14 bases outside the gene matches. The CDR3 length is 17 residues. The CDR3 DNA reads as TGCAGCGTTCATCCCAGATTGGGGACAGGGGAAAACACTGAAGCTTTCTTT. Its translation: CSVHPRLGTGENTEAFF.

The rearrangement joins TRBV5-1 to TRBJ1-2; D unclear. CDR1 and CDR2 from the germline V gene are SGHRS and YFSETQ. V was cut by 4 bases and J by 2 bases, with 15 bases left in between. The CDR3 runs to 15 residues. Here the CDR3 reads CASSPGAVGNYGYTF. CDR3 nucleotide sequence: TGCGCCAGCAGCCCTGGCGCGGTTGGGAACTATGGCTACACCTTC.

This clone was seen only once. This chain joins TRBV4-3 and TRBJ2-4, with D possibly matching TRBD1 (7 bases). The CDR3 covers 15 residues. Germline CDR1 LGHNA, CDR2 YSLEER. V lost 3 bases and J 6 bases, leaving 15 bases between the germline ends. The DNA of the CDR3 is TGCGCCAGCAGCCAGGGACTCCAGGGGGGAAACATTCAGTACTTC. Amino acids: CASSQGLQGGNIQYF.

The rearrangement joins TRBV27 to TRBJ2-7; the match to TRBD2 covers 8 bases. Germline trimming cut 2 bases from V and 5 bases from J; bases unmatched to any gene: 8. This CDR3 is 15 amino acids long. Germline-derived CDR1 and CDR2 are MNHEY and SMNVEV (reference sequence). The CDR3: CASSLSGGVWDEQYF. In DNA form, the CDR3 reads TGTGCCAGCAGTTTAAGCGGGGGCGTATGGGACGAGCAGTACTTC.